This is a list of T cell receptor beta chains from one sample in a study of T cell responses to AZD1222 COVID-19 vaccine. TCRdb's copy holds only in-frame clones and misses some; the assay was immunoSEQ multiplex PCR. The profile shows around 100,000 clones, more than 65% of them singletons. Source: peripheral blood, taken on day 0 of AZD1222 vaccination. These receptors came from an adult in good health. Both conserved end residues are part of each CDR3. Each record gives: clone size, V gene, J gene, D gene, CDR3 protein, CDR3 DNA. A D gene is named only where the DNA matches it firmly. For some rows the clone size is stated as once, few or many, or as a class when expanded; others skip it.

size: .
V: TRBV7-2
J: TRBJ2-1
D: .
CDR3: CASSSHPSYNEQFF
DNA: TGTGCCAGCAGCTCCCACCCCTCCTACAATGAGCAGTTCTTC

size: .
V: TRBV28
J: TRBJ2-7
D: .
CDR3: CASSPPGHFYEQYF
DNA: TGTGCCAGCAGTCCCCCGGGACACTTCTACGAGCAGTACTTC

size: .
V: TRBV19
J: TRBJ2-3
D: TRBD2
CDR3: CASSSGGEANTQYF
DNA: TGTGCCAGTAGCAGCGGGGGGGAAGCCAATACGCAGTATTTT

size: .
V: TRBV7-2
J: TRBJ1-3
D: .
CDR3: CASSINRAGNTIYF
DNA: TGTGCCAGCAGCATAAACAGGGCTGGAAACACCATATATTTT

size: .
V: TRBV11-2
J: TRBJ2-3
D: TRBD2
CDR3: CASSLDGGRAVTQYF
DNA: TGTGCCAGCAGCTTAGACGGCGGGAGGGCCGTTACGCAGTATTTT

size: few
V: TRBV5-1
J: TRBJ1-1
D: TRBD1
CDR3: CASSLAEAGGLNTEAFF
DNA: TGCGCCAGCAGCTTGGCCGAGGCAGGGGGCCTGAACACTGAAGCTTTCTTT

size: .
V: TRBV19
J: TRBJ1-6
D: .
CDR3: CASSMGLFNSPLHF
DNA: TGTGCCAGTAGTATGGGACTGTTTAATTCACCCCTCCACTTT

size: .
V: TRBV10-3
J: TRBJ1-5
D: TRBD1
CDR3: CAISSGTGGNQPQHF
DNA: TGTGCCATCAGTTCTGGGACAGGGGGCAATCAGCCCCAGCATTTT

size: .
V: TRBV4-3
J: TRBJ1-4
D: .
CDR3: CASSQEGPRGSNEKLFF
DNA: TGCGCCAGCAGCCAAGAGGGGCCCCGGGGTTCAAATGAAAAACTGTTTTTT

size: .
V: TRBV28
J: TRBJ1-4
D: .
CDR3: CASSDEKLFF
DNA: TGTGCCAGCAGTGATGAAAAACTGTTTTTT

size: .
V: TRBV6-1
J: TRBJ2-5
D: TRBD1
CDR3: CASSEDRGGETQYF
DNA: TGTGCCAGCAGTGAAGACAGGGGTGGAGAGACCCAGTACTTC

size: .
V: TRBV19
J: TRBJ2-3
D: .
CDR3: CASSIGAVSTDTQYF
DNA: TGTGCCAGTAGTATTGGAGCGGTTTCCACAGATACGCAGTATTTT

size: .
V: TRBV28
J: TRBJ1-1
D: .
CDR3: CASSSYGAGHPGPEAFF
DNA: TGTGCCAGCAGTTCCTACGGCGCCGGGCACCCGGGCCCTGAAGCTTTCTTT

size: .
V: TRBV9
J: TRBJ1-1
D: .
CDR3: CASSLTPGTPNTEAFF
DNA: TGTGCCAGCAGCCTAACACCCGGGACACCGAACACTGAAGCTTTCTTT

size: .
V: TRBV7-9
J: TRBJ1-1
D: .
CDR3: CASSLFGALGAFF
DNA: TGTGCCAGCAGCTTATTTGGGGCCCTTGGAGCTTTCTTT

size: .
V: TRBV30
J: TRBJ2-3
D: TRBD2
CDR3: CACSGGADTQYF
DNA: TGTGCCTGTAGCGGGGGGGCGGATACGCAGTATTTT

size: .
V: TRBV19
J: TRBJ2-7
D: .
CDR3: CASSIGPAPSYEQYF
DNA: TGTGCCAGTAGTATAGGGCCAGCCCCCTCCTACGAGCAGTACTTC

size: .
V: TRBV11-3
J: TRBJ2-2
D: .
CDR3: CASSPRVDTGELFF
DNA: TGTGCCAGCAGCCCCAGGGTAGATACCGGGGAGCTGTTTTTT

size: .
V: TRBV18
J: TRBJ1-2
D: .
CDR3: CASSPVPGTNYGYTF
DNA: TGTGCCAGCTCACCGGTACCGGGGACTAACTATGGCTACACCTTC

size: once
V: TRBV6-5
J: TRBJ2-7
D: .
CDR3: CASSYSTLISYEQYF
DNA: TGTGCCAGCAGTTACTCGACCCTGATCTCCTACGAGCAGTACTTC

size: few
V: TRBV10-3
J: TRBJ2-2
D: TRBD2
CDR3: CAIPRTSGGTTGELFF
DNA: TGTGCCATCCCTCGGACTAGCGGGGGAACCACCGGGGAGCTGTTTTTT

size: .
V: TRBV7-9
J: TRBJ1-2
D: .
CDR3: CASSFYRYSPTRGYTF
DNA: TGTGCCAGCAGCTTTTACAGGTATTCCCCGACACGAGGCTACACCTTC

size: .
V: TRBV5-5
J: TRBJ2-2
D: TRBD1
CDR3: CASSSGQGYTGELFF
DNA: TGTGCCAGCAGCTCCGGACAGGGATACACCGGGGAGCTGTTTTTT

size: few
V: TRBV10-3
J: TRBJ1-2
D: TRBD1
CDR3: CAISESKGTGNGYTF
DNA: TGTGCCATCAGTGAGTCAAAAGGGACAGGGAATGGCTACACCTTC

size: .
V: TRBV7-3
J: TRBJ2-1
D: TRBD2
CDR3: CASSPGTSGSREFF
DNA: TGTGCCAGCAGCCCAGGGACTAGCGGGAGTAGGGAGTTCTTC

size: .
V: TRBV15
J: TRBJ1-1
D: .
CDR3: CATSRDRARDTEAFF
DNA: TGTGCCACCAGCAGAGACCGGGCCCGGGACACTGAAGCTTTCTTT

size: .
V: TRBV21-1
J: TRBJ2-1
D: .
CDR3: CASSASAPGLQYEAPNEQFF
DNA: TGTGCCAGCAGCGCCAGTGCCCCGGGACTACAATATGAAGCTCCGAATGAGCAGTTCTTC

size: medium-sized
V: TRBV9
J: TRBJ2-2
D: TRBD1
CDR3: CASSSRQGNTGELFF
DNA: TGTGCCAGCAGCTCCCGACAGGGGAACACCGGGGAGCTGTTTTTT

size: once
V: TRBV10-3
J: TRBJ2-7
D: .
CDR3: CAISEYYSPTYEQYF
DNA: TGTGCCATCAGTGAGTATTACAGTCCTACCTACGAGCAGTACTTC

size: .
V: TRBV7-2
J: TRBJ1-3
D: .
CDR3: CASRPGGQGNTIYF
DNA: TGTGCCAGTCGCCCGGGGGGGCAGGGAAACACCATATATTTT

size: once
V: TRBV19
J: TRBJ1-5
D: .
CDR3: CASSIEGAGSQPQHF
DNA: TGTGCCAGTAGTATAGAGGGTGCTGGGAGTCAGCCCCAGCATTTT

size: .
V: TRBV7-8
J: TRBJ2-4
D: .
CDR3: CASSLQVGGRDIQYF
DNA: TGTGCCAGCAGCTTACAAGTGGGGGGGCGGGACATTCAGTACTTC

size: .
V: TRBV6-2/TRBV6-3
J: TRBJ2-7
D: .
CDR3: CASSYVTGQENPYEQYF
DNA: TGTGCCAGCAGTTACGTCACGGGCCAGGAAAATCCCTACGAGCAGTACTTC

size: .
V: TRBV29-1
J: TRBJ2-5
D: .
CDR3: CSVEAPTGRETQYF
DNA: TGCAGCGTTGAAGCCCCGACAGGGAGGGAGACCCAGTACTTC

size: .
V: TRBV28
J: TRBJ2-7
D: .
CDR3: CASSRRSEQYF
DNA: TGTGCCAGCAGCCGGAGGTCCGAGCAGTACTTC

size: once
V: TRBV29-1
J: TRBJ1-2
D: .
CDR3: CSVEDGGTRYGYTF
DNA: TGCAGCGTTGAAGATGGGGGGACTCGGTATGGCTACACCTTC

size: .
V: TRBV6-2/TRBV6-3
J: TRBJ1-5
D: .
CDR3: CASSYTAQPQHF
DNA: TGTGCCAGCAGTTATACAGCTCAGCCCCAGCATTTT

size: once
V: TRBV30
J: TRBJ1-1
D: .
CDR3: CAWRQDGINTEAFF
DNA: TGTGCCTGGAGGCAGGACGGTATCAACACTGAAGCTTTCTTT

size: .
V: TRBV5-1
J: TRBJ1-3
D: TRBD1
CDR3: CASSPGTGSGNTIYF
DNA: TGCGCCAGCAGCCCGGGGACAGGGTCTGGAAACACCATATATTTT

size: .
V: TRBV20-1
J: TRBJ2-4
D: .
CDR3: CSASRQLLAKNIQYF
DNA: TGCAGTGCTAGTCGACAGCTGCTAGCCAAAAACATTCAGTACTTC

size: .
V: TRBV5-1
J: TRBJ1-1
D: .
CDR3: CASSLGGSNTEAFF
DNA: TGCGCCAGCAGCTTGGGGGGGTCGAACACTGAAGCTTTCTTT

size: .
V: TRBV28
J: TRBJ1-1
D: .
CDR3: CASSPQPGYRSRLRAFF
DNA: TGTGCCAGCAGTCCCCAGCCGGGGTACAGGTCCCGCCTTAGGGCTTTCTTT

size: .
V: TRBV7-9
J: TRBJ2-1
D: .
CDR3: CASSLIQDNEQFF
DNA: TGTGCCAGCAGCTTAATACAAGACAATGAGCAGTTCTTC

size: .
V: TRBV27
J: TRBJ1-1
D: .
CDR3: CASSPGLNTEAFF
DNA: TGTGCCAGCAGTCCAGGTCTGAACACTGAAGCTTTCTTT

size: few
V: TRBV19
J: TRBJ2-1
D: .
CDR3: CASSILWSPYNEQFF
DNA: TGTGCCAGTAGTATTCTATGGAGTCCCTACAATGAGCAGTTCTTC

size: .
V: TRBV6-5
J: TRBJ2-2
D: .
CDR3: CASIGTGGAGELFF
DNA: TGTGCCAGCATTGGTACAGGGGGGGCCGGGGAGCTGTTTTTT

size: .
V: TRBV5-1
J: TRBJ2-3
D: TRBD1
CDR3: CASSEQGAIDTQYF
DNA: TGCGCCAGCAGCGAACAGGGGGCTATTGATACGCAGTATTTT

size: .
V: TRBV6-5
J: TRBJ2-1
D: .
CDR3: CASSRDYNEQFF
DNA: TGTGCCAGCAGTCGGGACTACAATGAGCAGTTCTTC

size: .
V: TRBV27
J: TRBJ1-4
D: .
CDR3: CASSFNEKLFF
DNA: TGTGCCAGCAGTTTTAATGAAAAACTGTTTTTT